This T cell receptor beta chain came from a study of T cell responses to AZD1222 COVID-19 vaccine. Study conclusions and caveats: All repertoire sampling was performed exclusively after the peak T cell response.

Researchers grouped second doses given at about 4 or about 12 weeks into one pool. CDR3 size: 16 residues. Germline V gene sequence: CDR1 LGHDT, CDR2 YNNKEL (reference sequence). Trimming took off 4 bases at V and 2 bases at J, with 15 bases between the two ends. Details on this clone: No antigen is known for it.

The protocol was immunoSEQ multiplex PCR, while the TCRdb copy is restricted to in-frame clones and leaves out a portion. The repertoire has 100,000 or so clones, around 87% of them found once; the top ten carry roughly 10%. V and J are TRBV3-1 (or the pseudogene TRBV3-2) and TRBJ2-1; D perhaps matches TRBD1 (5 bases). Source: peripheral blood, taken 28 days after the second AZD1222 dose. The clonotype comes from an adult who received the AZD1222 COVID-19 vaccine. The CDR3 reads CASSLIAPTAYNEQFF. Written as DNA, the CDR3 is TGTGCCAGCAGCCTTATAGCCCCGACAGCCTACAATGAGCAGTTCTTC.